The sequence of this T cell receptor (beta chain) was determined in a study of response to subunit inactivated influenza vaccine. General study results and limits: Authors proposed each seasonal influenza vaccination draws in few new T cells.

Germline CDR1 is LNHDA and CDR2 is SQIVND (reference sequence). V gave up 8 bases and J gave up 5 bases; unmatched junction bases: 12. The CDR3 spans 15 residues. With respect to this clonotype: What it binds is unknown.

One entry per CDR3 protein, called by TCRdb with MiXCR from the RT-PCR reads. Of 430,000 or so distinct CDR3 sequences in the sample, 9.5% to 13% were seen once. This sequence was found in a man between 50 and 59 years old who received an inactivated influenza vaccine. Sequenced material: PBMCs from blood, taken roughly 6 weeks after vaccination. V is TRBV19 and J is TRBJ2-7; 10 bases map to TRBD1. The CDR3, as DNA: TGTGCCAGTTCGCGGGACAGGGGTCTCGTGAACGAGCAGTACTTC. Amino acid sequence: CASSRDRGLVNEQYF.